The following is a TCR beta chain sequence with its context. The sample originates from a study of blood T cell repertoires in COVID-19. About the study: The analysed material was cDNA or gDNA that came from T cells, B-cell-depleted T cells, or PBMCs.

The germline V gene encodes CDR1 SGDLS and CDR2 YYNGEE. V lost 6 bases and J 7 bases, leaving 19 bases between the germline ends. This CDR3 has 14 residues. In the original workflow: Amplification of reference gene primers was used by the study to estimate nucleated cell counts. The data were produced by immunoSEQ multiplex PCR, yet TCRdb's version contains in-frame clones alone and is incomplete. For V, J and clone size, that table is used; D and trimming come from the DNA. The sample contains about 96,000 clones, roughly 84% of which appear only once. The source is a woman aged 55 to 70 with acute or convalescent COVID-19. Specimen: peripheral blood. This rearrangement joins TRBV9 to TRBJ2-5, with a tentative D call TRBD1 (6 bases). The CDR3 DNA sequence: TGTGCCAGCACCGCTATGAGGGGGAAGAGGACCCAGTACTTC. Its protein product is CASTAMRGKRTQYF.